This T cell receptor beta chain derives from a study of blood T cell repertoires in COVID-19. Study at large: The samples span acute and convalescent COVID-19 from the United States, Italy and Spain.

Sequenced by immunoSEQ multiplex PCR; TCRdb stores in-frame clones only, minus some. The sample lists 200,000 to 250,000 clones, approximately 80% occurring once. Germline loops: CDR1 SEHNR, CDR2 FQNEAQ (reference sequence). The CDR3 covers 14 residues. Trimming cost V 0 bases and J 8 bases, with 11 bases left between them. This chain uses TRBV7-9 with TRBJ2-1, with a weak D call TRBD1 (6 bases). The sequenced sample consisted of peripheral blood. This TCR was sampled from a woman older than 75 with active or convalescent COVID-19. The CDR3 protein is CASSLAGAQDEQFF. In DNA, the CDR3 is TGTGCCAGCAGCTTAGCGGGGGCGCAGGATGAGCAGTTCTTC.